This entry features one T cell receptor (beta chain) sequence. These data originate in a study of T cell responses to AZD1222 COVID-19 vaccine. The ends lost 7 bases at V and 6 bases at J; junction bases unmatched: 3. The germline V gene encodes CDR1 SGHRS and CDR2 YFSETQ. The CDR3 is 11 residues long. This table comes from immunoSEQ multiplex PCR, and its TCRdb copy is limited to in-frame clones, with some not included. The data show some 140,000 clones, roughly 93% seen once. The chain combines TRBV5-1 with TRBJ1-1, with 7 nucleotides matching TRBD1. The starting material was peripheral blood, obtained on day 0 of AZD1222 vaccination. This TCR came from an adult in good health. The CDR3 protein is CASFTGAEAFF. CDR3 sequence (DNA): TGCGCCAGCTTTACAGGGGCTGAAGCTTTCTTT.